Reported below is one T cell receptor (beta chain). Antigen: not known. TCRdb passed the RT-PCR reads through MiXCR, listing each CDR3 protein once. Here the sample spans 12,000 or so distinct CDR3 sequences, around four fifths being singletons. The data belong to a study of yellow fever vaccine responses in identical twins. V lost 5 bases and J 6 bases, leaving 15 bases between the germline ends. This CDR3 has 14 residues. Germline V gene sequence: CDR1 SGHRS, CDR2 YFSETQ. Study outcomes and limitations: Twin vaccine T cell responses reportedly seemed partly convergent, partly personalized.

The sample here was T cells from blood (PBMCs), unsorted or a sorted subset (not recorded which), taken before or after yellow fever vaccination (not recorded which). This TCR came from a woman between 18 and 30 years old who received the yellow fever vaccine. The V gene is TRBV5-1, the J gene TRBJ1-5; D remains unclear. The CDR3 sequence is CASSAGAEGQPQHF. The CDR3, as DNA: TGCGCCAGCAGTGCGGGAGCTGAGGGTCAGCCCCAGCATTTT.